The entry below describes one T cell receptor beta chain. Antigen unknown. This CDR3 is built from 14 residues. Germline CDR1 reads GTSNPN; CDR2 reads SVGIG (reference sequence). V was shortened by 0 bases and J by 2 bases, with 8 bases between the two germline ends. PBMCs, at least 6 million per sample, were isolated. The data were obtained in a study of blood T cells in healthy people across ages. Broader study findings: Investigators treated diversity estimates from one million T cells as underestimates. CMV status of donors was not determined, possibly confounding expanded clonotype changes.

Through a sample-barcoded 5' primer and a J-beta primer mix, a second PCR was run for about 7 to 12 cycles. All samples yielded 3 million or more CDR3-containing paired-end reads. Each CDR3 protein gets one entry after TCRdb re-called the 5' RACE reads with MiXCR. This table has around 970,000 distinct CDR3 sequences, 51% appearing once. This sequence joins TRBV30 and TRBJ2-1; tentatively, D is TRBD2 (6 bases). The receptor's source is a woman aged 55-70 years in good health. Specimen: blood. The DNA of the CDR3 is TGTGCCTGGAGTGTAGGCGGGACCTACAATGAGCAGTTCTTC. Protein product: CAWSVGGTYNEQFF. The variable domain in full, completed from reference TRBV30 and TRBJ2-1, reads SQTIHQWPATLVQPVGSPLSLECTVEGTSNPNLYWYRQAAGRGLQLLFYSVGIGQISSEVPQNLSASRPQDRQFILSSKKLLLSDSGFYLCAWSVGGTYNEQFFGPGTRLTVL.